Presented here are 20 T cell receptor beta chains from one specimen sequenced in a study of T cell changes during pregnancy in multiple sclerosis. The data were produced by immunoSEQ multiplex PCR, yet TCRdb's version contains in-frame clones alone and is incomplete. The repertoire includes tens of thousands of clones, 80% to 90% of them detected once, and around 7.9% sits in the top ten. This specimen was CD8+ T cells from peripheral blood mononuclear cells, taken in the second trimester of pregnancy. These receptors were taken from a female donor with multiple sclerosis, enrolled in a pregnancy study.

The chain has TRBV4-2 and TRBJ2-7, with 8 bases aligning to TRBD2. The CDR3 is made up of 15 amino acids. Germline CDR1 and CDR2: LGHNA and YNFKEQ. With V trimmed by 0 bases and J by 6 bases, 7 bases remained unmatched. This CDR3 reads CASSQDVPGGGEQYF. In DNA, the CDR3 is TGTGCCAGCAGCCAAGACGTTCCGGGGGGGGGCGAGCAGTACTTC.

This chain connects TRBV9 to TRBJ2-7; 7 nucleotides line up with TRBD1. V lost 4 bases, J lost 5 bases, and 3 bases stayed unmatched. This CDR3 is 12 amino acids long. Germline V CDR1 and CDR2: SGDLS, YYNGEE. CDR3 bases: TGTGCCAGCAGCATGGGACAGAACGAGCAGTACTTC. Its protein is CASSMGQNEQYF.

The gene calls are TRBV5-6 and TRBJ2-1; 12 bases agree with TRBD1. This CDR3 comprises 14 residues. From germline, CDR1 is SGHDT and CDR2 YYEEEE. V was clipped by 3 bases and J by 6 bases; unmatched bases: 1. Here the CDR3 DNA reads TGTGCCAGCAGCTGGGACAGGGGGCCCAATGAGCAGTTCTTC. Residues: CASSWDRGPNEQFF. Using reference TRBV5-6 and TRBJ2-1 for the parts outside the CDR3, the full variable domain is DAGVTQSPTHLIKTRGQQVTLRCSPKSGHDTVSWYQQALGQGPQFIFQYYEEEERQRGNFPDRFSGHQFPNYSSELNVNALLLGDSALYLCASSWDRGPNEQFFGPGTRLTVL.

The genes are TRBV6-5 and TRBJ2-6, with TRBD1 matching 7 bases. Germline V gene data show CDR1 as MNHEY and CDR2 as SVGAGI. This CDR3 is built from 12 residues. Trimming took 10 bases from V and 11 from J; bases not matched to a gene: 8. CDR3 protein: CATQDRSYVLTF. The CDR3 bases are TGTGCCACCCAGGACAGGAGCTACGTCCTGACTTTC.

This clone is medium-sized (0.01 to 0.1%). The J gene is TRBJ2-3, the V gene TRBV6-4, with 7 bases fitting TRBD1. V was clipped by 3 bases and J by 6 bases; unmatched bases: 9. The V gene's germline CDR1 is MRHNA and CDR2 SNTAGT. There are 15 residues in the CDR3. The CDR3 region has the DNA TGTGCCAGCAGTGAGACAGGGACGGCGGTGGATACGCAGTATTTT. Protein: CASSETGTAVDTQYF.

V gene TRBV15 combines with J gene TRBJ1-2; D is uncertain. V lost 0 bases to trimming and J lost 4 bases, with 9 bases between them. CDR3 size: 14 residues. CDR1 and CDR2 from the germline V gene are LNHNV and YYDKDF (reference sequence). CDR3 in amino acids: CATSRDRGSYGYTF. The CDR3 bases are TGTGCCACCAGCAGAGATCGAGGTAGCTATGGCTACACCTTC.

The rearrangement uses TRBV6-5 and TRBJ2-7; no clear D gene. V was clipped by 2 bases and J by 6 bases, with 14 bases between them. Germline CDR1 reads MNHEY; CDR2 reads SVGAGI. The CDR3 covers 14 residues. This CDR3 reads CASSYTNMVSEQYF. CDR3 bases: TGTGCCAGCAGTTACACAAATATGGTCAGCGAGCAGTACTTC.

The chain links TRBV2 to TRBJ2-1, with 10 bases identical to TRBD1. The CDR3 contains 15 residues. The germline V gene has CDR1 SNHLY and CDR2 FYNNEI. J gave up 0 bases and V 6 bases, and 2 bases lay outside the gene matches. The CDR3 nucleotides read TGTGCCAGCAGGGGACAGGGGACCTCCTACAATGAGCAGTTCTTC. It codes for CASRGQGTSYNEQFF.

The rearrangement uses TRBV4-2 and TRBJ2-1; 9 bases match TRBD2. Per germline, CDR1 LGHNA and CDR2 YNFKEQ. The CDR3 has 15 amino acids. Trimming at V came to 4 bases and at J to 8 bases, leaving 9 bases not matched to a gene. This chain's CDR3 is CASSPLAGGVHEQFF. CDR3 nucleotides: TGTGCCAGCAGCCCTTTGGCGGGGGGGGTCCATGAGCAGTTCTTC.

V and J are TRBV27 and TRBJ2-7; 8 nucleotides align to TRBD2. The CDR3 is made up of 16 amino acids. The ends lost 0 bases at V and 4 bases at J; junction bases unmatched: 8. Germline loops: CDR1 MNHEY, CDR2 SMNVEV (reference sequence). The CDR3 protein is CASSLSLAGGHYEQYF. The CDR3 nucleotides are TGTGCCAGCAGTTTATCCCTGGCGGGGGGTCATTACGAGCAGTACTTC.

This clone was detected only once. The chain recombines TRBV11-1 with TRBJ2-2; TRBD2 is a possible D gene (5 bases). In germline, CDR1 is SGHAT, CDR2 FQDESV (reference sequence). The CDR3 has 17 amino acids. V was shortened by 7 bases and J by 4 bases, with 22 bases between the two germline ends. CDR3 sequence: CASTVSRLALGTGELFF. CDR3 sequence (DNA): TGTGCCAGCACCGTATCCCGTCTAGCCCTGGGCACCGGGGAGCTGTTTTTT.

The chain is built from TRBV10-3 and TRBJ2-3, with D maybe TRBD1 (6 bases). Germline V gene lookup returns CDR1 ENHRY and CDR2 SYGVKD. The CDR3 is made up of 18 amino acids. Deletions cut 4 bases from V and 0 bases from J, with 20 bases between. In nucleotides, the CDR3 is TGTGCCATCAGTGGGCTCAGGACAGCCGAGACTAGCACAGATACGCAGTATTTT. As protein: CAISGLRTAETSTDTQYF.

The chain uses TRBV20-1 and TRBJ2-1; D is unresolved. The V gene's germline CDR1 is DFQATT and CDR2 SNEGSKA (reference sequence). Between the trimmed V and J ends, which lost 6 bases and 7 bases, there was a span of 10 bases. This CDR3 has 11 residues. The chain's CDR3 is CSAPQYNEQFF. In DNA, the CDR3 is TGCAGTGCGCCTCAGTATAATGAGCAGTTCTTC.

This sequence joins TRBV27 and TRBJ1-2; 12 bases agree with TRBD1. Germline loops: CDR1 MNHEY, CDR2 SMNVEV (reference sequence). The J segment lost 4 bases and the V segment lost 4 bases, leaving 4 bases of the junction unmatched. CDR3 length: 15 amino acids. The CDR3 region is CASSSGTGGFYGYTF. Written as DNA, the CDR3 is TGTGCCAGCAGTTCTGGGACAGGGGGCTTCTATGGCTACACCTTC.

The gene calls are TRBV29-1 and TRBJ1-1; possible D gene TRBD1, 5 bases. The CDR3 runs 12 residues. Germline CDR1 and CDR2: SQVTM and ANQGSEA. In DNA, the CDR3 is TGCACCGTCGGGGGTCTCGTTACTGAAGCTTTCTTT. Translating it yields CTVGGLVTEAFF. The variable domain in full, completed from reference TRBV29-1 and TRBJ1-1, reads SAVISQKPSRDICQRGTSLTIQCQVDSQVTMMFWYRQQPGQSLTLIATANQGSEATYESGFVIDKFPISRPNLTFSTLTVSNMSPEDSSIYLCTVGGLVTEAFFGQGTRLTVV.

The J gene is TRBJ2-7, the V gene TRBV4-2; D uncertain. The CDR3 has 13 amino acids. Germline CDR1 reads LGHNA; CDR2 reads YNFKEQ. The germline V and J ends were trimmed by 1 base and 3 bases, with 7 bases remaining between them. The CDR3 sequence is CASSQVVSYEQYF. In nucleotides, the CDR3 is TGTGCCAGCAGCCAAGTTGTCAGCTACGAGCAGTACTTC.

The rearrangement links TRBV27 to TRBJ1-6; D unclear. Germline CDR1 MNHEY, CDR2 SMNVEV (reference sequence). This CDR3 spans 16 amino acids. V lost 1 base to trimming and J lost 0 bases, with 7 bases between them. This CDR3 is CASSLWANSYNSPLHF. The CDR3 DNA follows: TGTGCCAGCAGTTTATGGGCGAACTCCTATAATTCACCCCTCCACTTT.

This clone was recorded only once. The rearrangement uses TRBV7-3 and TRBJ2-5, with 11 bases lining up with TRBD2. The germline V gene encodes CDR1 SGHTA and CDR2 FQGTGA. CDR3 length: 15 amino acids. J gave up 5 bases and V 9 bases, and 11 bases lay outside the gene matches. The CDR3 reads CARIRSGGAGETQYF. The CDR3, as DNA: TGTGCCAGAATTCGTAGCGGGGGGGCTGGGGAGACCCAGTACTTC.

This chain joins TRBV5-8 and TRBJ1-4; 8 nucleotides agree with TRBD1. With 3 bases clipped from V and 5 bases from J, the junction kept 9 bases outside the gene matches. The CDR3 is made up of 16 amino acids. Per germline, CDR1 SGHTS and CDR2 YDEGEE. CDR3 loop: CASSSDRGGLNEKLFF. Here the CDR3 DNA reads TGTGCCAGCAGCTCTGACAGGGGAGGGCTAAATGAAAAACTGTTTTTT.

CDR3 in DNA: TGTGCCAGTAGTATGATAGCGGGGCTATTCAATGAGCAGTTCTTC. Its translation: CASSMIAGLFNEQFF. The V call is TRBV19, the J call TRBJ2-1; 8 bases are a match to TRBD2. CDR1 LNHDA and CDR2 SQIVND come from the germline V gene (reference sequence). CDR3 size: 15 residues. V shed 3 bases, J shed 6 bases, and the junction held 7 bases outside the gene matches.